The clone carrying this T cell receptor beta chain has a handful of counts. The data originate from a study of response to subunit inactivated influenza vaccine. TCRdb passed the RT-PCR reads through MiXCR, listing each CDR3 protein once. Of approximately 520,000 distinct CDR3 sequences in the sample, approximately 17% were seen once. The CDR3 extends over 15 amino acids. Germline loops: CDR1 MNHEY, CDR2 SVGAGI. The V end lost 2 bases, the J end lost 7 bases, and 15 bases lay between the germline ends. The origin of this receptor is a man aged 45 to 75 who received an inactivated influenza vaccine. The chain is built from TRBV6-5 and TRBJ2-1, with D possibly being TRBD2 (5 bases). Sequencing was performed on CD4+ T cells sorted from PBMCs, taken 23 to 25 months after vaccination. The CDR3 bases are TGTGCCAGCAGTTACGAAGGACTCGACGGGAATGAGCAGTTCTTC. It yields the protein CASSYEGLDGNEQFF.